This T cell receptor beta chain was sequenced during a study of CD8 T cells in ankylosing spondylitis. Points from the study as a whole: Significantly higher representation of disease-linked clones was reported for matched ankylosing spondylitis synovial fluid. The study identified a TCR beta motif of roughly eight highly homologous variants that appeared characteristic of ankylosing spondylitis blood.

This clonotype was detected many times. The antigen is unknown. From the 5' RACE reads, TCRdb called clonotypes with MiXCR, one entry per CDR3 protein. In the table there are 100,000 to 150,000 distinct CDR3 sequences, about a tenth of which are singletons. Specimen: blood, either unsorted or a sorted T cell fraction (not recorded which). This receptor was identified in a male donor with ankylosing spondylitis or in good health (not recorded which).

The DNA of the CDR3 is TGCGCCAGCAGCTCGGGACAGGCCCTAATCGATACGCAGTATTTT. It is translated as CASSSGQALIDTQYF. The V and J genes are TRBV5-1 and TRBJ2-3; TRBD1 aligns across 8 bases. V was clipped by 3 bases and J by 6 bases; unmatched bases: 9. This CDR3 region has 15 residues. Germline V gene lookup returns CDR1 SGHRS and CDR2 YFSETQ.